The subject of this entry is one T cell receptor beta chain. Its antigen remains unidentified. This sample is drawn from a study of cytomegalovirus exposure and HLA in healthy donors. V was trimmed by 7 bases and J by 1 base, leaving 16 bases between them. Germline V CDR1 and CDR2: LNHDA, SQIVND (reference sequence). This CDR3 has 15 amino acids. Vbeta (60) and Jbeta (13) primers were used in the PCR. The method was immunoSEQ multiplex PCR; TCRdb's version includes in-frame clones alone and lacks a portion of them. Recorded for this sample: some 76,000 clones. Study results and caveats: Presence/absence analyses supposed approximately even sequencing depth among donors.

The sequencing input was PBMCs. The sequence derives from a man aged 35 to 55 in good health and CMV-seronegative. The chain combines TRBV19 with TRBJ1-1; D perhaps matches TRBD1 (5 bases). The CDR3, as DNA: TGTGCCAGTACGACCCGGGGGGGGAGGAACACTGAAGCTTTCTTT. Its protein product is CASTTRGGRNTEAFF.